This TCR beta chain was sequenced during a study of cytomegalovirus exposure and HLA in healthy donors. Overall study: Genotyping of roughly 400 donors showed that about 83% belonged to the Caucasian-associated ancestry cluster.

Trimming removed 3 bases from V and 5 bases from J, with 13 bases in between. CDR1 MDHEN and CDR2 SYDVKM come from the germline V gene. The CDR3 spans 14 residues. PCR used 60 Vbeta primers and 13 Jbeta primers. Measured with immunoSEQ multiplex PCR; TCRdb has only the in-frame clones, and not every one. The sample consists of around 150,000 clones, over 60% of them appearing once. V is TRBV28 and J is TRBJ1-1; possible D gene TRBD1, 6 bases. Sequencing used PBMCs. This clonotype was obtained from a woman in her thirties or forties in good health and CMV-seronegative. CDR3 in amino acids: CASSFRGRATEAFF. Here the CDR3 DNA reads TGTGCCAGCAGTTTTAGGGGGAGGGCAACTGAAGCTTTCTTT.